These 9 T cell receptor beta chains came from one sample sequenced in a study of blood T cells in healthy people across ages. It was with a sample-barcoded 5' primer and a J-beta primer mix that a second PCR of about 7 to 12 cycles was run. TCRdb re-analysed the 5' RACE reads in MiXCR, keeping a single row per CDR3 protein. The data hold roughly 1,700,000 distinct CDR3 sequences, with 28% observed a single time. The sequenced sample consisted of blood. The receptor source for this set is a young woman in good health.

This clonotype was seen many times. The gene calls are TRBV11-2 and TRBJ2-6; D is perhaps TRBD1 or TRBD2 (5 bases each). Germline V lookup: CDR1 SGHAT, CDR2 FQNNGV. The ends were cut back, 2 bases at V and 0 bases at J, with 23 bases in the middle. The CDR3 spans 21 residues. CDR3 nucleotide sequence: TGTGCCAGCAGCTTATATCCTACCTTAGGGGACCGAAGCTCTGGGGCCAACGTCCTGACTTTC. Its protein product is CASSLYPTLGDRSSGANVLTF.

The chain links TRBV7-2 to TRBJ2-3; no firm D call. CDR3 length: 15 amino acids. CDR1 and CDR2 (germline): SGHTA, FQGNSA. V lost 2 bases and J 4 bases, leaving 13 bases between the germline ends. CDR3 sequence (DNA): TGTGCCAGCAGCTTATTGTATGCCAGCGCAGATACGCAGTATTTT. It yields the protein CASSLLYASADTQYF.

This chain links TRBV5-1 with TRBJ2-1; tentatively, D is TRBD1 (5 bases). The CDR3 loop spans 17 amino acids. V was pared by 2 bases and J by 4 bases, with 19 bases between. Germline loops: CDR1 SGHRS, CDR2 YFSETQ. The CDR3 nucleotides read TGCGCCAGCAGCTTCGTCAGACGGACACCTGGGTACAATGAGCAGTTCTTC. Translation gives CASSFVRRTPGYNEQFF.

Comments on this clonotype: The junction departs from the called germline gene at one end, perhaps through a read error. V usage is TRBV5-1 and J usage is TRBJ1-1; D is ambiguous. The CDR3 totals 13 residues. Germline assignment: CDR1 SGHRS and CDR2 YFSETQ. This CDR3 is CASSLIDFTEAFF. The CDR3 DNA reads as TGTGCCAGCAGCTTGATCGACTTCACGGAAGCTTTCTTT.

This clonotype was detected only a few times. J is TRBJ2-4 and V is TRBV2; D might be TRBD1 or TRBD2, each matching 5 bases. The assigned J gene may be wrong: the sequence end matches TRBJ2-7 better. This CDR3 region has 16 residues. Looked up from germline, CDR1 is SNHLY and CDR2 is FYNNEI. DNA for the CDR3: TGTGCCAGCAGCCCAAGGTCCGGACCCTGGGGGTACGAGCAGTACTTC. Amino acids: CASSPRSGPWGYEQYF.

This chain uses TRBV5-1 with TRBJ2-1; 13 bases are shared with TRBD2. V was pared by 2 bases and J by 8 bases, with 13 bases of the junction left unmatched. The length of the CDR3 is 18 residues. The germline CDR1 and CDR2 sequences are SGHRS and YFSETQ. The DNA of the CDR3 is TGCGCCAGCAGCTTAGGGACCCCGGGACTAGCGGGACGGTATGAGCAGTTCTTC. Translation: CASSLGTPGLAGRYEQFF. The full variable domain, completed using reference TRBV5-1 and TRBJ2-1, is KAGVTQTPRYLIKTRGQQVTLSCSPISGHRSVSWYQQTPGQGLQFLFEYFSETQRNKGNFPGRFSGRQFSNSRSEMNVSTLELGDSALYLCASSLGTPGLAGRYEQFFGPGTRLTVL.

This clonotype has a handful of counts. The chain has TRBV5-1 and TRBJ2-1, with a tentative D call TRBD1 (5 bases). The CDR3 is made up of 14 amino acids. The germline V gene encodes CDR1 SGHRS and CDR2 YFSETQ. Trimming removed 0 bases from V and 11 bases from J, with 15 bases in between. The CDR3, as DNA: TGCGCCAGCAGCTTGGCCACTGGGGCAGGACAGCAGTTCTTC. Translated: CASSLATGAGQQFF. The variable domain in full, with the rest retrieved from reference TRBV5-1 and TRBJ2-1, is KAGVTQTPRYLIKTRGQQVTLSCSPISGHRSVSWYQQTPGQGLQFLFEYFSETQRNKGNFPGRFSGRQFSNSRSEMNVSTLELGDSALYLCASSLATGAGQQFFGPGTRLTVL.

J is TRBJ1-1 and V is TRBV4-2; D is ambiguous. CDR1 is LGHNA and CDR2 is YNFKEQ in the germline V gene. Trimming removed 0 bases from V and 7 bases from J, with 12 bases in between. CDR3 length: 14 residues. The chain's CDR3 is CASSQEEQAGEAFF. In DNA, the CDR3 is TGTGCCAGCAGCCAAGAAGAGCAGGCAGGTGAAGCTTTCTTT.

This clonotype was seen a few times. This chain links TRBV7-2 with TRBJ2-1, with TRBD1 identical over 10 bases. Looked up from germline, CDR1 is SGHTA and CDR2 is FQGNSA. The CDR3 sequence is 17 residues long. V dropped 5 bases and J dropped 0; count of bases not matched to a gene: 7. CDR3 amino acids: CASSQGTGAGSYNEQFF. The CDR3 DNA reads as TGTGCCAGCAGCCAAGGGACAGGGGCGGGCTCCTACAATGAGCAGTTCTTC.